This TCR beta chain was captured in a study of T-cell reconstitution after alpha-beta-depleted transplantation in children. The CDR3 spans 14 residues. Trimming left V 5 bases short and J 0 bases short, with 11 bases between. CDR1 SGHRS and CDR2 YFSETQ come from the germline V gene. A TCRbeta library incorporating unique molecular identifiers was prepared. TCRdb re-called the PCR reads with MiXCR, one entry per CDR3 protein. The table has 250,000 to 350,000 distinct CDR3 sequences, 23% seen once. General study results and limits: Several hundred expanded graft clones reportedly were the source of alpha-beta T cells about two months after transplant.

This clonotype was observed a few times. Its antigen is undetermined. The clonotype was recovered from a male patient aged 5 to 17 who had a stem cell transplant for acute lymphoblastic leukemia, so the T cells may come from the graft donor. This sequence joins TRBV5-1 and TRBJ1-1, with D possibly TRBD1 on 6 matching bases. The sample was PBMCs, mostly from graft donor cells, taken 180 days after TCRalphabeta/CD19-depleted stem cell transplant. The CDR3 spells CASRYDRMNTEAFF. The CDR3 region has the DNA TGCGCCAGCAGGTACGACAGGATGAACACTGAAGCTTTCTTT.